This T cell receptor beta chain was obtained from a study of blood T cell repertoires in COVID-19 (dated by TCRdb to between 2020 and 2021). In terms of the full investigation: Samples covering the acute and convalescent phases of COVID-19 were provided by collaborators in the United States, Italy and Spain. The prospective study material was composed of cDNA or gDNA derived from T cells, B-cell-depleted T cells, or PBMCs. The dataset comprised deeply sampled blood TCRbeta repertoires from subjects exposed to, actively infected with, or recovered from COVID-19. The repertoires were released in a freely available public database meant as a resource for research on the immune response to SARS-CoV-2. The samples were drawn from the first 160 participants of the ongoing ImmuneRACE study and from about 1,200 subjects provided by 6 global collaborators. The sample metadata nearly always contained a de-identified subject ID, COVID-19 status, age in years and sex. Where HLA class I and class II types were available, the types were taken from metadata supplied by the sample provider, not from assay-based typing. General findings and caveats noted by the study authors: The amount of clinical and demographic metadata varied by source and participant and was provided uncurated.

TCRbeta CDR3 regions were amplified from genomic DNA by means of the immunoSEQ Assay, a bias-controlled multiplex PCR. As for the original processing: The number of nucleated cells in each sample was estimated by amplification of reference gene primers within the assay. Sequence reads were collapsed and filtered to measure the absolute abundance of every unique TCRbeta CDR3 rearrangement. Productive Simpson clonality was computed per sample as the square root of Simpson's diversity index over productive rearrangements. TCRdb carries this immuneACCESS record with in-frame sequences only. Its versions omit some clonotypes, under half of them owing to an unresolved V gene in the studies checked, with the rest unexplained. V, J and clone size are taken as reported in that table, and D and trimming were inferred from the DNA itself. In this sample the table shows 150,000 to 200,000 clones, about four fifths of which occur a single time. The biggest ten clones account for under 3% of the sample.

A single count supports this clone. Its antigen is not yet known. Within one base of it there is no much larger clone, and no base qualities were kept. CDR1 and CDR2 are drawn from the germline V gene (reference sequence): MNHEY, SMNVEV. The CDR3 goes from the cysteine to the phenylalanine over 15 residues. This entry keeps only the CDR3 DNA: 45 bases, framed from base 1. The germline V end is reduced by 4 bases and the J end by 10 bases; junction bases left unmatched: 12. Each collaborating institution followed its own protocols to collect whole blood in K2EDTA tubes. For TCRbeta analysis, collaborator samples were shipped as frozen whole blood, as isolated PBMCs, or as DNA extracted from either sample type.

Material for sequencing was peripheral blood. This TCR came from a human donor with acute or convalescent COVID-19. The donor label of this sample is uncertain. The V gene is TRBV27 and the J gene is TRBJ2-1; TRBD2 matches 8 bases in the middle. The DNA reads TGTGCCAGCAGTTATACGGGAGGGACGTGGGGGGAGCAGTTCTTC. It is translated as CASSYTGGTWGEQFF.